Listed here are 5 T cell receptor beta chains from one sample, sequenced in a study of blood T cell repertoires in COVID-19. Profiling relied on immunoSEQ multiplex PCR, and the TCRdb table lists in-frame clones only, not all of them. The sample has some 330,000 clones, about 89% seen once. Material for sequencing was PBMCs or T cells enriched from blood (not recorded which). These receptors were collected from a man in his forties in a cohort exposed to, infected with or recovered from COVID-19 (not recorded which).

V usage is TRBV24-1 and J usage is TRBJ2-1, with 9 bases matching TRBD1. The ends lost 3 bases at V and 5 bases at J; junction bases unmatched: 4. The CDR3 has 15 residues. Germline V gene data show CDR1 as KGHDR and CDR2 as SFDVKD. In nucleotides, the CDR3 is TGTGCCACCAGTGATGTACAGGGGGCCAACAATGAGCAGTTCTTC. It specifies CATSDVQGANNEQFF.

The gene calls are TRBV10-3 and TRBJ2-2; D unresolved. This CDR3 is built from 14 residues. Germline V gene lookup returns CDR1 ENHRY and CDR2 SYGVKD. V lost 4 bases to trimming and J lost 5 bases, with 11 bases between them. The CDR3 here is CAISGLGETGELFF. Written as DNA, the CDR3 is TGTGCCATCAGTGGTCTCGGTGAGACCGGGGAGCTGTTTTTT.

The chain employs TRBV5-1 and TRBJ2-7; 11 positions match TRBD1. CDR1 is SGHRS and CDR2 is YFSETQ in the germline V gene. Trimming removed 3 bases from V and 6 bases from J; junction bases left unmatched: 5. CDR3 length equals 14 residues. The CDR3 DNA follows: TGCGCCAGCAGCTCGATGGGACAGGGGGGCGAGCAGTACTTC. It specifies CASSSMGQGGEQYF.

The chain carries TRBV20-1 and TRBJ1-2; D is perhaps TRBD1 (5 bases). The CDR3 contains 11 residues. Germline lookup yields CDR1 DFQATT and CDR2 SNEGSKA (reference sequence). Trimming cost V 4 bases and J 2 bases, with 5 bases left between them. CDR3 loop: CSANRNYGYTF. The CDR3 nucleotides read TGCAGTGCTAACAGGAACTATGGCTACACCTTC.

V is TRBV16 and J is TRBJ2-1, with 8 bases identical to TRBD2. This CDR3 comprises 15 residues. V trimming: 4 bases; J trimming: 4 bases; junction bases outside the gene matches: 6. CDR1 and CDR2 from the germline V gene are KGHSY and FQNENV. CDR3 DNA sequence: TGTGCCAGCAGCCGAGAACTAGCGGCTTACAATGAGCAGTTCTTC. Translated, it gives CASSRELAAYNEQFF.